The text below deals with one T cell receptor (beta chain). Its target is unknown. Sequencing was performed with immunoSEQ multiplex PCR; in TCRdb, only in-frame clones are kept and a portion is missing. This table has tens of thousands of clones, roughly 73% appearing once. Isolating CD4+ T cells followed about 11 days of culture. The V gene's germline CDR1 is GTSNPN and CDR2 SVGIG (reference sequence). The CDR3 loop spans 17 amino acids. The J segment lost 2 bases and the V segment lost 3 bases, leaving 10 bases of the junction unmatched. The data stem from a study of vaccination effects on CD4 cells after COVID-19.

The source material was CD4+ T cells from PBMCs cultured without peptide, sampled before COVID-19 vaccination. This chain joins TRBV30 and TRBJ2-5, with 12 bases that match TRBD2. The TCR was taken from a human donor who received a COVID-19 vaccine. The CDR3 protein is CAWRVASGRAGQETQYF. The CDR3 nucleotides are TGTGCCTGGAGGGTGGCTAGCGGGAGGGCCGGTCAAGAGACCCAGTACTTC.